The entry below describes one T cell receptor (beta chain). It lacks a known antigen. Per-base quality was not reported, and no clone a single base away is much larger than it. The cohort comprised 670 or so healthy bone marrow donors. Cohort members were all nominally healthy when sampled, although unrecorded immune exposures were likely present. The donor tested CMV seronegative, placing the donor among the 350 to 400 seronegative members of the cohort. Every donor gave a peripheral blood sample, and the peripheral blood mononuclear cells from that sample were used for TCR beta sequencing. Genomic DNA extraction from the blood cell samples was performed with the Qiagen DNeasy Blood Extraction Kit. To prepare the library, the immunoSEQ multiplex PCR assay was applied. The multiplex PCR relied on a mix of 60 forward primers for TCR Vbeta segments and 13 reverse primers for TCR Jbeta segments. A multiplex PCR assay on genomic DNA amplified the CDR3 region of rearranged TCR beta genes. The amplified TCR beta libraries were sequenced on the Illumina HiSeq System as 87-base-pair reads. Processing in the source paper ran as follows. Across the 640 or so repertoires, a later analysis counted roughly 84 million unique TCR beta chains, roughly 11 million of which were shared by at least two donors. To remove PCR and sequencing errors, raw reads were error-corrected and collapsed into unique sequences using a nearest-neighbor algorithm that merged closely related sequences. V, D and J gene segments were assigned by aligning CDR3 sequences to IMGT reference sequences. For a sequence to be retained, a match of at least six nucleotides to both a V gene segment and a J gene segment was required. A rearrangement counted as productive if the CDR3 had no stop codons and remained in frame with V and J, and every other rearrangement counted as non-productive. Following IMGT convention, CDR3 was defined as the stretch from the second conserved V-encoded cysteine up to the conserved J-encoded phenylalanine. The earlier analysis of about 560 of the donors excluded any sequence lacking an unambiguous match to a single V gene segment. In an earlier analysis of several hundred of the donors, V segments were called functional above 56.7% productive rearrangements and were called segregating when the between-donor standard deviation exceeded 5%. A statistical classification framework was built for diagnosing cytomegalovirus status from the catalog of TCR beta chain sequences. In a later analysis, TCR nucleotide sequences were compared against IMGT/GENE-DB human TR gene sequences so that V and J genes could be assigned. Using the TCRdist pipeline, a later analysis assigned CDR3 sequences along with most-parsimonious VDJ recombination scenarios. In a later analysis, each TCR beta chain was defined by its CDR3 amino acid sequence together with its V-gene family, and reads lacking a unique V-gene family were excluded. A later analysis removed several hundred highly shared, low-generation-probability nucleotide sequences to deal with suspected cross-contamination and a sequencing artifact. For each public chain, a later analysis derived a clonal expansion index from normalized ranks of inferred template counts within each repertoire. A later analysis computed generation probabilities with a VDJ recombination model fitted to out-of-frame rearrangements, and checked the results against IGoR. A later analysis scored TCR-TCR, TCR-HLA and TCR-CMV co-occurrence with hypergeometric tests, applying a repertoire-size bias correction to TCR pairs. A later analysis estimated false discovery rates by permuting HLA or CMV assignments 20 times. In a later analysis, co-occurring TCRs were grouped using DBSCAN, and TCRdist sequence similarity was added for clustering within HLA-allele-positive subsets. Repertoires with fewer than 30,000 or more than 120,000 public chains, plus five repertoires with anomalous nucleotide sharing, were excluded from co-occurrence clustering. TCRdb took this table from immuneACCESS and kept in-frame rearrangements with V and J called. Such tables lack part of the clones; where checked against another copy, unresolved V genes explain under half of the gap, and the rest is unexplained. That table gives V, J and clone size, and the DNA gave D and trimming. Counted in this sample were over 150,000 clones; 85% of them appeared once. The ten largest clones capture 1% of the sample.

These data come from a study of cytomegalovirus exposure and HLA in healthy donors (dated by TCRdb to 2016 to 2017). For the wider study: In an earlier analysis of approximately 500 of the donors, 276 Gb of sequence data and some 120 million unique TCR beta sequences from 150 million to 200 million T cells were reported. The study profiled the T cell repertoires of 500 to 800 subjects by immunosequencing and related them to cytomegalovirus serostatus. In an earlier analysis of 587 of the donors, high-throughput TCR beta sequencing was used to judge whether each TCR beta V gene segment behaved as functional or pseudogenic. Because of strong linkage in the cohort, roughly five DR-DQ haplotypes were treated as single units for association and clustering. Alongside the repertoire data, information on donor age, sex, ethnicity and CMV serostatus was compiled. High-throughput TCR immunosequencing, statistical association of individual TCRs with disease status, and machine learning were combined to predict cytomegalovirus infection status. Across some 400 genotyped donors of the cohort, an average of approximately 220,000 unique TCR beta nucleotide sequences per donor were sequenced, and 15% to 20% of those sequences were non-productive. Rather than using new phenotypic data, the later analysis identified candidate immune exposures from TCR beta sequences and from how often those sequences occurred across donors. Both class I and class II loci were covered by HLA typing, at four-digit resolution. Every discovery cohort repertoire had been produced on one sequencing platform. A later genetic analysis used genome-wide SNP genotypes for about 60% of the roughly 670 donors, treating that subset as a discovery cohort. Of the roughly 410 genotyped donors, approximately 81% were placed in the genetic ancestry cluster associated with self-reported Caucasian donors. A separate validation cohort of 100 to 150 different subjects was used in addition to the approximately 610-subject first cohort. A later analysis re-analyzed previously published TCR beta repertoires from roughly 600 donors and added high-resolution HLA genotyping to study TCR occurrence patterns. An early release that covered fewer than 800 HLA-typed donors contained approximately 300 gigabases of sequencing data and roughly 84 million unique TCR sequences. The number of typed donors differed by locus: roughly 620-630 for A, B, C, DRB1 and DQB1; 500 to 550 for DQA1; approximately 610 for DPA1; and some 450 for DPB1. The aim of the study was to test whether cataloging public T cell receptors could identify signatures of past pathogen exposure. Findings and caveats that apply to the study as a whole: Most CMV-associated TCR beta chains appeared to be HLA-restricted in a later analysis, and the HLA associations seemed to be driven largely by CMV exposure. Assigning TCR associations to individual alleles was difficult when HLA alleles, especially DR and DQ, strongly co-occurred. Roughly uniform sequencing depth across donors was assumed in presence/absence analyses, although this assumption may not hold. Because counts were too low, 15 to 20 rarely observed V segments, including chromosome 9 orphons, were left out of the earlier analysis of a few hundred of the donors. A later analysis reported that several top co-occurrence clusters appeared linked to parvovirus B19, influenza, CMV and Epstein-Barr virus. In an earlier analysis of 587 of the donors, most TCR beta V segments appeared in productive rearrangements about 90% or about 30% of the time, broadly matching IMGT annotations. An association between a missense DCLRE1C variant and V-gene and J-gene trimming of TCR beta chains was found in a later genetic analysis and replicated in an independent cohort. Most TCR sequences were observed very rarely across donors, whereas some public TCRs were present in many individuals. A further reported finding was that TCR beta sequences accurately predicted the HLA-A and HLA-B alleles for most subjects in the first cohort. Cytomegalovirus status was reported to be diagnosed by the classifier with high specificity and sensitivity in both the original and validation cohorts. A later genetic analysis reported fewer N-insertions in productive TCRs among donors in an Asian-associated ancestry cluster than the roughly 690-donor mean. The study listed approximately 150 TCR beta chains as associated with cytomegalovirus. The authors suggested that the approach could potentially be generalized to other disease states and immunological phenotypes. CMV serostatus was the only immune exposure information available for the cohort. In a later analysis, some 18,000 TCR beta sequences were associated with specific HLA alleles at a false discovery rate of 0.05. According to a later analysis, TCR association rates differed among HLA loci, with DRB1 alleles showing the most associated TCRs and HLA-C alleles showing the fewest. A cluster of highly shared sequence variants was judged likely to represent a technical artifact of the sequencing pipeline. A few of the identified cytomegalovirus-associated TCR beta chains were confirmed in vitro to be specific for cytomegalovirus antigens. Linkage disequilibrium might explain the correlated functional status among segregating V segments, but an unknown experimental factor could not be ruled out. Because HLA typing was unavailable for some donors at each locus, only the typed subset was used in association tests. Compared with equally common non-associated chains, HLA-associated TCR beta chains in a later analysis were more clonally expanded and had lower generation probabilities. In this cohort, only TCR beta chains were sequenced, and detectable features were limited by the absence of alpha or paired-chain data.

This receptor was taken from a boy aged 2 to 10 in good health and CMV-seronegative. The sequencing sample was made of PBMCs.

In nucleotide form, the sequence is TGTGCCAGCAGCTTAGCGATAGGGAGCTCTGGAAACACCATATATTTT. The translation is CASSLAIGSSGNTIYF. The chain uses TRBV7-8 and TRBJ1-3, with an unclear D gene assignment. V and J lose 0 bases and 0 bases, and a span of 9 bases separates them. CDR1 and CDR2 are read off the germline V gene as SGHVS and FQNEAQ. Its CDR3 holds 16 amino acids, cysteine through phenylalanine. Just the 48-base CDR3 DNA is kept, in frame starting at base 1.